This T cell receptor beta chain was sequenced for a study of blood T cell repertoires in COVID-19. Overall study context: T cells, B-cell-depleted T cells, or PBMCs supplied cDNA or gDNA.

The data were produced by immunoSEQ multiplex PCR, yet TCRdb's version contains in-frame clones alone and is incomplete. The table lists tens of thousands of clones, about 88% of them singletons. V lost 4 bases and J lost 5; bases outside the gene matches: 11. This CDR3 is 15 amino acids long. From germline, CDR1 is SGHKS and CDR2 YYEKEE (reference sequence). The chain recombines TRBV5-5 with TRBJ2-7; TRBD1 matches at 8 bases. The sample consisted of PBMCs or T cells enriched from blood (not recorded which). The receptor's source is a woman in her thirties or forties who had recovered from COVID-19. The CDR3 loop reads CASSLAGTGLHEQYF. The CDR3 DNA is TGTGCCAGCAGCCTCGCCGGGACAGGACTTCACGAGCAGTACTTC.